The rows below give T cell receptor beta chains drawn from one sample of a study of shared clonotypes between healthy human individuals. Profiled with immunoSEQ multiplex PCR; TCRdb holds only in-frame clones, not every one. This table has around 510,000 clones, 95% to 97% appearing once. The sequencing sample was made of naive CD4+ T cells sorted from blood. Receptors were obtained from a woman between 25 and 40 years old in good health. The CDR3 runs from the conserved cysteine through the conserved F or W. D genes are given only for firm matches. Expanded clones get a size class; other rows say once, few or many, or leave the size out.

j_call: TRBJ1-1; v_call: TRBV7-8; d_call: .; clone_size: once; cdr3_aa: CASSLVTEAFF; cdr3_nt: TGTGCCAGCAGCTTAGTCACTGAAGCTTTCTTT
j_call: TRBJ2-2; v_call: TRBV11-3; d_call: .; clone_size: .; cdr3_aa: CASSPGANTGELFF; cdr3_nt: TGTGCCAGCAGCCCCGGAGCTAACACCGGGGAGCTGTTTTTT
j_call: TRBJ1-6; v_call: TRBV28; d_call: .; clone_size: .; cdr3_aa: CASSFYGYNSPLHF; cdr3_nt: TGTGCCAGCAGTTTCTACGGTTATAATTCACCCCTCCACTTT
j_call: TRBJ2-3; v_call: TRBV9; d_call: .; clone_size: .; cdr3_aa: CASSVVMTDTQYF; cdr3_nt: TGTGCCAGCAGCGTAGTAATGACAGATACGCAGTATTTT
j_call: TRBJ1-5; v_call: TRBV7-8; d_call: .; clone_size: .; cdr3_aa: CASSLEAGGRVHQPQHF; cdr3_nt: TGTGCCAGCAGCTTAGAAGCGGGGGGAAGGGTTCATCAGCCCCAGCATTTT
j_call: TRBJ2-1; v_call: TRBV21-1; d_call: .; clone_size: .; cdr3_aa: CASSNRRLAGGRYNEQFF; cdr3_nt: TGTGCCAGCAGCAACCGTCGGCTAGCGGGAGGGCGTTACAATGAGCAGTTCTTC
j_call: TRBJ1-5; v_call: TRBV5-1; d_call: .; clone_size: .; cdr3_aa: CASSLGGISNQPQHF; cdr3_nt: TGCGCCAGCAGCTTGGGCGGGATTAGCAATCAGCCCCAGCATTTT
j_call: TRBJ2-7; v_call: TRBV10-2; d_call: TRBD2; clone_size: .; cdr3_aa: CASRALAGVEQYF; cdr3_nt: TGCGCCAGCAGGGCTCTAGCGGGAGTCGAGCAGTACTTC
j_call: TRBJ2-2; v_call: TRBV23-1; d_call: TRBD2; clone_size: once; cdr3_aa: CASSPTGTSGIRNTGELFF; cdr3_nt: TGCGCCAGCAGTCCCACGGGGACTAGCGGGATTAGGAACACCGGGGAGCTGTTTTTT
j_call: TRBJ2-3; v_call: TRBV28; d_call: .; clone_size: .; cdr3_aa: CASPAEVGTDTQYF; cdr3_nt: TGTGCCAGCCCCGCTGAGGTGGGCACAGATACGCAGTATTTT
j_call: TRBJ1-1; v_call: TRBV15; d_call: .; clone_size: .; cdr3_aa: CATSREIIGQGEGNTEAFF; cdr3_nt: TGTGCCACCAGCAGAGAAATAATAGGGCAGGGTGAGGGGAACACTGAAGCTTTCTTT
j_call: TRBJ2-7; v_call: TRBV2; d_call: .; clone_size: .; cdr3_aa: CASSESWGSLKEQYF; cdr3_nt: TGTGCCAGCAGTGAATCTTGGGGGTCCCTTAAGGAGCAGTACTTC
j_call: TRBJ1-2; v_call: TRBV28; d_call: .; clone_size: .; cdr3_aa: CASSLTARMGGYTF; cdr3_nt: TGTGCCAGCAGTTTAACAGCCCGGATGGGAGGCTACACCTTC
j_call: TRBJ2-7; v_call: TRBV7-9; d_call: TRBD1; clone_size: .; cdr3_aa: CASSLYQGADEQYF; cdr3_nt: TGTGCCAGCAGCTTATACCAGGGGGCGGATGAGCAGTACTTC
j_call: TRBJ1-1; v_call: TRBV29-1; d_call: TRBD1; clone_size: .; cdr3_aa: CSAGGQGLNTEAFF; cdr3_nt: TGCAGCGCTGGCGGACAGGGGCTGAACACTGAAGCTTTCTTT
j_call: TRBJ2-7; v_call: TRBV6-1; d_call: TRBD2; clone_size: .; cdr3_aa: CASSGRLAGEYEQYF; cdr3_nt: TGTGCCAGCAGTGGGAGACTAGCGGGAGAATACGAGCAGTACTTC
j_call: TRBJ2-5; v_call: TRBV7-7; d_call: .; clone_size: .; cdr3_aa: CASARQAVGNQETQYF; cdr3_nt: TGTGCCAGCGCTAGGCAGGCGGTGGGGAATCAAGAGACCCAGTACTTC
j_call: TRBJ2-3; v_call: TRBV7-9; d_call: .; clone_size: once; cdr3_aa: CASSLRLTDTQYF; cdr3_nt: TGTGCCAGCAGCCTCAGACTCACAGATACGCAGTATTTT
j_call: TRBJ2-5; v_call: TRBV6-5; d_call: TRBD1; clone_size: .; cdr3_aa: CASSRAPGTEETQYF; cdr3_nt: TGTGCCAGCAGTAGGGCCCCCGGGACAGAAGAGACCCAGTACTTC
j_call: TRBJ2-5; v_call: TRBV19; d_call: .; clone_size: .; cdr3_aa: CASSRFGTQYF; cdr3_nt: TGTGCCAGTAGTCGATTCGGGACCCAGTACTTC
j_call: TRBJ2-7; v_call: TRBV6-5; d_call: TRBD1; clone_size: once; cdr3_aa: CASSLDRGYEQYF; cdr3_nt: TGTGCCAGCAGCCTCGACAGGGGTTACGAGCAGTACTTC
j_call: TRBJ2-7; v_call: TRBV18; d_call: TRBD1; clone_size: .; cdr3_aa: CASSPKGQGVSYEQYF; cdr3_nt: TGTGCCAGCTCACCAAAGGGACAGGGGGTCTCCTACGAGCAGTACTTC
j_call: TRBJ2-1; v_call: TRBV7-8; d_call: TRBD2; clone_size: .; cdr3_aa: CATDPYTSALNEQFF; cdr3_nt: TGTGCCACCGACCCGTATACTAGCGCGCTAAATGAGCAGTTCTTC
j_call: TRBJ2-7; v_call: TRBV28; d_call: TRBD2; clone_size: .; cdr3_aa: CASSFLGLAGGYEQYF; cdr3_nt: TGTGCCAGCAGTTTCCTGGGACTAGCGGGAGGATACGAGCAGTACTTC
j_call: TRBJ2-3; v_call: TRBV6-6; d_call: .; clone_size: .; cdr3_aa: CASSYSRGRGTDTQYF; cdr3_nt: TGTGCCAGCAGTTACTCTCGGGGCCGGGGCACAGATACGCAGTATTTT
j_call: TRBJ2-1; v_call: TRBV5-1; d_call: .; clone_size: .; cdr3_aa: CASSLVSAGGNEQFF; cdr3_nt: TGCGCCAGCAGCTTGGTTTCGGCTGGGGGCAATGAGCAGTTCTTC
j_call: TRBJ1-2; v_call: TRBV7-9; d_call: .; clone_size: .; cdr3_aa: CASSPGGAREGGYGYTF; cdr3_nt: TGTGCCAGCAGCCCCGGTGGGGCCAGGGAAGGCGGCTATGGCTACACCTTC
j_call: TRBJ2-1; v_call: TRBV10-2; d_call: .; clone_size: once; cdr3_aa: CASSESGSWASYNEQFF; cdr3_nt: TGCGCCAGCAGTGAGTCGGGCTCGTGGGCCTCCTACAATGAGCAGTTCTTC
j_call: TRBJ2-1; v_call: TRBV19; d_call: TRBD1; clone_size: .; cdr3_aa: CASSTVGQNNEQFF; cdr3_nt: TGTGCCAGTAGTACCGTGGGACAGAACAATGAGCAGTTCTTC
j_call: TRBJ2-1; v_call: TRBV28; d_call: TRBD1; clone_size: .; cdr3_aa: CASSRGQPYNEQFF; cdr3_nt: TGTGCCAGCAGCAGGGGACAGCCTTACAATGAGCAGTTCTTC
j_call: TRBJ2-2; v_call: TRBV19; d_call: .; clone_size: .; cdr3_aa: CASSIAPNTGELFF; cdr3_nt: TGTGCCAGTAGTATAGCGCCGAACACCGGGGAGCTGTTTTTT
j_call: TRBJ2-3; v_call: TRBV6-1; d_call: TRBD2; clone_size: .; cdr3_aa: CASSEALLAVVRTDTQYF; cdr3_nt: TGTGCCAGCAGTGAAGCGCTTCTAGCGGTCGTTCGCACAGATACGCAGTATTTT
j_call: TRBJ1-1; v_call: TRBV19; d_call: .; clone_size: .; cdr3_aa: CASNEDPRWGTEAFF; cdr3_nt: TGTGCCAGTAATGAAGACCCCAGATGGGGCACTGAAGCTTTCTTT
j_call: TRBJ2-7; v_call: TRBV5-1; d_call: .; clone_size: .; cdr3_aa: CASSRDGSPYEQYF; cdr3_nt: TGCGCCAGCAGCCGGGACGGATCCCCCTACGAGCAGTACTTC
j_call: TRBJ2-2; v_call: TRBV5-4; d_call: TRBD2; clone_size: .; cdr3_aa: CASSLLGGSGVTGELFF; cdr3_nt: TGTGCCAGCAGCTTGTTGGGCGGGAGCGGAGTCACCGGGGAGCTGTTTTTT
j_call: TRBJ2-7; v_call: TRBV6-6; d_call: .; clone_size: .; cdr3_aa: CASTRGAAGEQYF; cdr3_nt: TGTGCCAGCACCCGGGGGGCAGCGGGGGAGCAGTACTTC
j_call: TRBJ2-5; v_call: TRBV28; d_call: TRBD1; clone_size: .; cdr3_aa: CASSSGQGRETQYF; cdr3_nt: TGTGCCAGCAGCTCGGGACAGGGAAGGGAGACCCAGTACTTC
j_call: TRBJ2-7; v_call: TRBV5-5; d_call: TRBD1; clone_size: .; cdr3_aa: CASSLEGQDRREQYF; cdr3_nt: TGTGCCAGCAGCTTAGAGGGACAGGACCGTAGGGAGCAGTACTTC
j_call: TRBJ1-5; v_call: TRBV19; d_call: .; clone_size: few; cdr3_aa: CASRRTGNQPQHF; cdr3_nt: TGTGCCAGTAGGCGTACAGGGAATCAGCCCCAGCATTTT
j_call: TRBJ2-5; v_call: TRBV7-6; d_call: .; clone_size: .; cdr3_aa: CASSPGQGVGGTQYF; cdr3_nt: TGTGCCAGCAGCCCTGGCCAAGGTGTAGGGGGGACCCAGTACTTC
j_call: TRBJ2-7; v_call: TRBV6-1; d_call: .; clone_size: .; cdr3_aa: CASSEAPHGRTYEQYF; cdr3_nt: TGTGCCAGCAGTGAAGCGCCACATGGCCGAACCTACGAGCAGTACTTC
j_call: TRBJ2-5; v_call: TRBV19; d_call: TRBD1; clone_size: .; cdr3_aa: CASSLGTGRETQYF; cdr3_nt: TGTGCCAGTAGTCTCGGGACAGGGAGGGAGACCCAGTACTTC
j_call: TRBJ1-2; v_call: TRBV19; d_call: .; clone_size: .; cdr3_aa: CASSVTGINYGYTF; cdr3_nt: TGTGCCAGTAGTGTCACAGGAATTAACTATGGCTACACCTTC
j_call: TRBJ2-5; v_call: TRBV5-1; d_call: .; clone_size: .; cdr3_aa: CASSPDWTPQETQYF; cdr3_nt: TGCGCCAGCAGCCCAGACTGGACCCCTCAAGAGACCCAGTACTTC